The clone carrying this TCR beta chain was observed a handful of times. Its antigen is undetermined. This CDR3 is built from 17 residues. Germline lookup yields CDR1 SEHNR and CDR2 FQNEAQ (reference sequence). V was trimmed by 5 bases and J by 0 bases, leaving 19 bases between them. Among all donors, each was a healthy Caucasian. The data stem from a study of identical twins. Points from the study as a whole: Twin-shared out-of-frame alpha sequences were enriched for low generation probability. The presence of invariant MAIT and iNKT cells could partly confound analyses of zero-insertion sequences.

TCRdb re-called the 5' RACE reads with MiXCR, one entry per CDR3 protein. The sample records more than 200,000 distinct CDR3 sequences, about an eighth being singletons. Source material: memory (CD45RO+) T cells sorted from blood. The sequence derives from a woman between 18 and 29 years old in good health. The chain joins TRBV7-9 to TRBJ1-1; D may be TRBD1 (5 bases). The CDR3 nucleotides read TGTGCCAGCAGCCGAGCGGCAGGGCAACACGTGAACACTGAAGCTTTCTTT. Its protein is CASSRAAGQHVNTEAFF.